These 3 T cell receptor beta chains were sequenced from one sample in a study of T cells after posttransplantation cyclophosphamide. Using immunoSEQ multiplex PCR, the repertoire was profiled, and TCRdb retains in-frame clones only, with some absent. The sample presents 35,000 to 55,000 clones, none singletons. Sequences were obtained from PBMCs. Receptor source: a man aged 35-49 years in good health, CMV-negative, and a related stem cell transplant donor.

This clone was found many times. J is TRBJ1-3 and V is TRBV6-6; TRBD1 might be the D (6 bases). This CDR3 region has 15 residues. Germline CDR1 is MNHNY and CDR2 is SVGAGI (reference sequence). V was shortened by 2 bases and J by 4 bases, with 12 bases between the two germline ends. CDR3 amino acids: CASSYSRGEGNTIYF. In DNA form, the CDR3 reads TGTGCCAGCAGTTACAGCAGGGGAGAAGGAAACACCATATATTTT.

This clone appeared many times. In DNA, the CDR3 is TGTGCCAGCAGCCGCGATCCGAGGACAGGGAGAGACATGAACACTGAAGCTTTCTTT. Amino acids: CASSRDPRTGRDMNTEAFF. The chain recombines TRBV7-6 with TRBJ1-1, with TRBD1 identical over 8 bases. The trim removed 5 bases at V and 0 bases at J, leaving 17 bases unmatched. The CDR3 has 19 residues. Germline assignment: CDR1 SGHVS and CDR2 FNYEAQ.

V and J are TRBV9 and TRBJ1-2; 9 bases fit TRBD1. Germline V CDR1 and CDR2: SGDLS, YYNGEE. V shed 4 bases and J 4 bases; nucleotides not matched to a gene: 8. This CDR3 has 15 residues. The CDR3 loop is CASSHGGQGTYGYTF. CDR3 nucleotides: TGTGCCAGCAGCCATGGAGGACAGGGGACCTATGGCTACACCTTC. Drawing the rest from reference TRBV9 and TRBJ1-2, the complete variable domain is DSGVTQTPKHLITATGQRVTLRCSPRSGDLSVYWYQQSLDQGLQFLIQYYNGEERAKGNILERFSAQQFPDLHSELNLSSLELGDSALYFCASSHGGQGTYGYTFGSGTRLTVV.